Presented here are 6 T cell receptor delta chains from one specimen sequenced in a study of gamma-delta chains in newborns, infants, children. TCRdb reanalysed the reads with CATT. The table has about 4,500 delta-chain clones, 3.1% seen once. Sequenced input: blood. The source of these receptors is a child who was a newborn, infant or young child, either healthy, febrile or measles-vaccinated (not recorded which).

About this clone: This clone may be a read error of a much larger clone one base away. This rearrangement joins TRDV2 to TRDJ3; TRDD3 matches at 8 bases. The CDR3 length is 22 residues. Germline loops: CDR1 GEAIGNYY, CDR2 EKD. CDR3 loop: CACDGISDRWGINSRDTRQMFF. CDR3 nucleotides: TGTGCCTGTGACGGAATTTCAGACCGGTGGGGGATTAACTCCCGGGACACCCGACAGATGTTTTTC.

Comments on this clone: Translating this DNA gives a protein that differs at residue 9 from the TCRdb one, which belongs to a much larger clone; a read error is likely, and the protein shown is this translation. The gene calls are TRDV2 and TRDJ1; tentatively, D is TRDD2 (6 bases). The CDR3 sequence is 20 residues long. Germline-derived CDR1 and CDR2 are GEAIGNYY and EKD. Trimming stripped 0 bases from V and 7 bases from J, with 32 bases between. This chain's CDR3 is CACDTKPSPLIKSPIGKLIF. The CDR3 coding sequence is TGTGCCTGTGACACCAAACCTTCCCCACTCATCAAAAGTCCGATCGGTAAACTCATCTTT.

The table lists this clone with a few counts. The TCRdb record carries a much larger clone's protein, which differs from this DNA's translation at residue 4; a read error is the likely cause, and the protein listed here is the DNA translation. J is TRDJ3 and V is TRDV2; TRDD3 aligns across 7 bases. Germline-derived CDR1 and CDR2 are GEAIGNYY and EKD. The CDR3 is 16 residues long. Written as DNA, the CDR3 is TGTGCCTGTGTCACCGTGGGATACCGGGACACCCGACAGATGTTTTTC. Translation: CACVTVGYRDTRQMFF.

This clone was found a few times. Relative to the germline gene, one junction end is altered; a read error may explain this. This rearrangement joins TRDV2 to TRDJ3; 11 nucleotides match TRDD3. This CDR3 region has 22 residues. Germline lookup yields CDR1 GEAIGNYY and CDR2 EKD. CDR3 protein: CACDEVLGDKSPGAWDARQMFF. The CDR3 nucleotides are TGTGCCTGTGACGAAGTACTGGGGGATAAGTCGCCTGGGGCCTGGGACGCCCGACAGATGTTTTTC.

This clone was observed a handful of times. A far larger clone is only one base removed, so a read error is likely. Distinct nucleotide sequences in the sample also encode this CDR3. The chain combines TRDV2 with TRDJ2, with 11 nucleotides matching TRDD3. The germline gives CDR1 GEAIGNYY, CDR2 EKD. This CDR3 is 15 amino acids long. The CDR3 bases are TGTGCCTGTGACATACTGGGGGATATGACGGCACAACTCTTCTTT. Translating it yields CACDILGDMTAQLFF.

This clone turned up a few times. A read error likely explains why the TCRdb protein, taken from a much larger clone, differs from this DNA's translation at residue 9; the protein shown is translated from the DNA. The V and J genes are TRDV2 and TRDJ3; D not certain. Germline CDR1 reads GEAIGNYY; CDR2 reads EKD. The CDR3 spans 18 residues. Trimming stripped 2 bases from V and 0 bases from J, with 13 bases between. DNA of the CDR3: TGTGCCTGTGACAGTGTCGGTAGGCGCTCCTGGGACACCCGACAGATGTTTTTC. As protein: CACDSVGRRSWDTRQMFF.